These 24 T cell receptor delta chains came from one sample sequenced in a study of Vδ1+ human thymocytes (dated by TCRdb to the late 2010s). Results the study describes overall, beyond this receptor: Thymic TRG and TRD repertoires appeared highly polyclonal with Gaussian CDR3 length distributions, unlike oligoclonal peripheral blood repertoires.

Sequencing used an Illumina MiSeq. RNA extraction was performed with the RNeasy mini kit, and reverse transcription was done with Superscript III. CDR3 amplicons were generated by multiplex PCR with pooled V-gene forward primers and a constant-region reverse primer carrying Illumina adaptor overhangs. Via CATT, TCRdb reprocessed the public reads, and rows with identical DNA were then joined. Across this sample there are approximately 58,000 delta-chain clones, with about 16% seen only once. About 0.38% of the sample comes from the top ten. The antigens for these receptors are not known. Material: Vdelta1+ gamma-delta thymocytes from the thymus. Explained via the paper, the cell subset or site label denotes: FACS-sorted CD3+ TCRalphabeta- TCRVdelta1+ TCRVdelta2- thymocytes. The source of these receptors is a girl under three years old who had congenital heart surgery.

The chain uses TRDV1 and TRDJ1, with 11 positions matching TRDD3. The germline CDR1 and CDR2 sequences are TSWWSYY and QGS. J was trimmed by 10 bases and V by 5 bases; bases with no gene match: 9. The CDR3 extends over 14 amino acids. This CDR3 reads CALGIHGGYAGLIF. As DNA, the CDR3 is TGTGCTCTTGGGATCCATGGGGGATACGCGGGACTCATCTTT.

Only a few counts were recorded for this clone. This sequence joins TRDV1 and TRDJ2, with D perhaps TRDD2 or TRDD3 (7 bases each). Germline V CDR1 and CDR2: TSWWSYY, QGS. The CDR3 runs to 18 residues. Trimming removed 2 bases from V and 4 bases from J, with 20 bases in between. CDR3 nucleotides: TGTGCTCTTGGGGAATTCCTACGGGAAGGGGATAGGACAGCACAACTCTTCTTT. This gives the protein CALGEFLREGDRTAQLFF.

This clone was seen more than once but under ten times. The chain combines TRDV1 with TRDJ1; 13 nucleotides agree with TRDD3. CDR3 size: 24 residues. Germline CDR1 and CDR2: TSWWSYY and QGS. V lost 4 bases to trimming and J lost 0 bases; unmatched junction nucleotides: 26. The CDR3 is CALGAPSYVILGDTLEEYTDKLIF. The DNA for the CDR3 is TGTGCTCTTGGGGCCCCTTCCTACGTGATACTGGGGGATACGCTAGAGGAGTACACCGATAAACTCATCTTT.

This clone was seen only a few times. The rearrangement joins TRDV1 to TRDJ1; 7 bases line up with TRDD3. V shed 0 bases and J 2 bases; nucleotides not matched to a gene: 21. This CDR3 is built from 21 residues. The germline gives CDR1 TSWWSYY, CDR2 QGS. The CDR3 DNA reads TGTGCTCTTGGGGAACTAGTCTTGATGGTCCCTCAATGGGGGACGACCGATAAACTCATCTTT. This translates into CALGELVLMVPQWGTTDKLIF.

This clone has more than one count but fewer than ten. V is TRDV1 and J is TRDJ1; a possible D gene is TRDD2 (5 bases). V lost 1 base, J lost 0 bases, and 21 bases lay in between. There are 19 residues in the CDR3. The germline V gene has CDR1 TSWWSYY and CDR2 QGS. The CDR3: CALGEPSVDPKPYTDKLIF. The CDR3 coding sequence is TGTGCTCTTGGGGAACCTTCCGTGGATCCCAAGCCGTACACCGATAAACTCATCTTT.

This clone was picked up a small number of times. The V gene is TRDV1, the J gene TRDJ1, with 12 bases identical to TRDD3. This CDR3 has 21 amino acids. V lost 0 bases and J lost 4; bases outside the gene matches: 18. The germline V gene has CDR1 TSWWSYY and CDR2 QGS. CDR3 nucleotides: TGTGCTCTTGGGGAACTCCCTTCCTACGACTGGGGGATACTTATTCACGATAAACTCATCTTT. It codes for CALGELPSYDWGILIHDKLIF.

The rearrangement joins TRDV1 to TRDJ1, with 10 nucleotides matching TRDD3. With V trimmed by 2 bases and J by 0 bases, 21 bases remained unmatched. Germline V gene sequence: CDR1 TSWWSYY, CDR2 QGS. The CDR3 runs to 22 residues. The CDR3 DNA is TGTGCTCTTGGGGAAGCGGGTTGGTACCCACTAGTTACTGGGGGATACACCGATAAACTCATCTTT. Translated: CALGEAGWYPLVTGGYTDKLIF.

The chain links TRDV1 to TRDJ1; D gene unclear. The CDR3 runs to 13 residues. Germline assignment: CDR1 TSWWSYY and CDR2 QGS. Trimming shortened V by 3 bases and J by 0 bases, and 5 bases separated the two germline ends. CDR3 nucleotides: TGTGCTCTTGGGGACCACAACACCGATAAACTCATCTTT. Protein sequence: CALGDHNTDKLIF.

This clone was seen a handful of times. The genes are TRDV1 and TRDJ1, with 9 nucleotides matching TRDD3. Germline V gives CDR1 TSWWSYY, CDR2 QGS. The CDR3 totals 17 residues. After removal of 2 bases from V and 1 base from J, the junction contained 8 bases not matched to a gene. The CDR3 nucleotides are TGTGCTCTTGGGGAATGGTCGGGGGATACTTCCACCGATAAACTCATCTTT. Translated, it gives CALGEWSGDTSTDKLIF.

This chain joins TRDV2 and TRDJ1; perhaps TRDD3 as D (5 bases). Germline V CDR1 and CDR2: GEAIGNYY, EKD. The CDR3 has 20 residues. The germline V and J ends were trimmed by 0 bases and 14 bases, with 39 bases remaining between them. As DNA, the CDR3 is TGTGCCTGTGACACCGCGATCTACTGTATTTTCTTAAATGTACTGGCAGGGGGGATCTTT. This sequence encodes CACDTAIYCIFLNVLAGGIF.

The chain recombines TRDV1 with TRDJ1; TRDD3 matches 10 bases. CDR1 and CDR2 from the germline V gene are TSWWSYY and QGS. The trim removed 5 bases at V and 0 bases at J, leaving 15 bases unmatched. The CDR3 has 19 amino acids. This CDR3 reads CALGNGEGRLGDNTDKLIF. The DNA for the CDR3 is TGTGCTCTTGGGAATGGGGAGGGGAGGCTGGGGGATAACACCGATAAACTCATCTTT.

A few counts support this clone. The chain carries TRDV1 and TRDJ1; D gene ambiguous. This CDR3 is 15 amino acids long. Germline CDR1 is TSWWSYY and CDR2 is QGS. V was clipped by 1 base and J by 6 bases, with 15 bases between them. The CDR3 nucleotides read TGTGCTCTTGGGGAACGGTTGCCCTCGTTCCATAAACTCATCTTT. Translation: CALGERLPSFHKLIF.

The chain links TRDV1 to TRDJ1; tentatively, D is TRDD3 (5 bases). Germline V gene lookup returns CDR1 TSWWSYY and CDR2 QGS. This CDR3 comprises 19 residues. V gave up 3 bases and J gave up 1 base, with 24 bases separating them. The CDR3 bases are TGTGCTCTTGGGGAGGAGAGGTTGCAACCCGGCTGGGCCACCGATAAACTCATCTTT. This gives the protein CALGEERLQPGWATDKLIF.

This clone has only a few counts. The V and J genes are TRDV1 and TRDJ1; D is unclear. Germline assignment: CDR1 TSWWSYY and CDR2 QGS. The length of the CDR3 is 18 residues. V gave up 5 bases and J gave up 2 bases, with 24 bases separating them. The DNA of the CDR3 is TGTGCTCTTGGGCCATTTCTCCGGGCCCCCACGGGGACCGATAAACTCATCTTT. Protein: CALGPFLRAPTGTDKLIF.

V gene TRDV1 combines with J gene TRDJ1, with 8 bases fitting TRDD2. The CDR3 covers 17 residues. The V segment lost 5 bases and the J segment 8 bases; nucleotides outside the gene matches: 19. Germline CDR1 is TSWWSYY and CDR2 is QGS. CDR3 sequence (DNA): TGTGCTCTTGGGAGCTTCCTACAAAAGAGGGACCGAGGGAAACTCATCTTT. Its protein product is CALGSFLQKRDRGKLIF.

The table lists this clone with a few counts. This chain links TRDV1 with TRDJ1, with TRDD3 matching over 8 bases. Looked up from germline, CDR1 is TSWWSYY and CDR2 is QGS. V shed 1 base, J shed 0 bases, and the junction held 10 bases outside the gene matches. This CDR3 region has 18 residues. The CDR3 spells CALGEHRPGGAYTDKLIF. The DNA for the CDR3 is TGTGCTCTTGGGGAACACAGACCTGGGGGAGCGTACACCGATAAACTCATCTTT.

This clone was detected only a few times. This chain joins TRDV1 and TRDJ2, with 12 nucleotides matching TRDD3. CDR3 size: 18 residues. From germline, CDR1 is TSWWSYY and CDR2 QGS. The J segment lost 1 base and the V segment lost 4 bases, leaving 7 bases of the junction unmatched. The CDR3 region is CALGGSTGGYHLTAQLFF. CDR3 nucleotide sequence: TGTGCTCTTGGGGGCTCGACTGGGGGATACCATTTGACAGCACAACTCTTCTTT.

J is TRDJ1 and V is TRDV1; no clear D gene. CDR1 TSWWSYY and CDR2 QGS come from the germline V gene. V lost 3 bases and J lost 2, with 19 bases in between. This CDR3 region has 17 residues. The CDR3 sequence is CALGDTHKEGRTDKLIF. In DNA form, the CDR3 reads TGTGCTCTTGGGGATACCCATAAGGAGGGACGGACCGATAAACTCATCTTT.

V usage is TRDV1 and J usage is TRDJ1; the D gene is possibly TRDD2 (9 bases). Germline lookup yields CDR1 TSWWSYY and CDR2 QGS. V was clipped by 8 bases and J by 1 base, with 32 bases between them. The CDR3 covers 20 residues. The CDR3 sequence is CALLRLPTFEGYGGTDKLIF. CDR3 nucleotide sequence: TGTGCTCTTCTCCGCCTTCCTACGTTCGAGGGATACGGAGGCACCGATAAACTCATCTTT.

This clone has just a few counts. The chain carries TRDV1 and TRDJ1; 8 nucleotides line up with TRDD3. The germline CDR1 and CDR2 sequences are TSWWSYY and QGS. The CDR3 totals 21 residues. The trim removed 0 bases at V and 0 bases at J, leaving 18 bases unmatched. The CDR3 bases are TGTGCTCTTGGGGAACTTAACCACGCTCATACTGGGGGCCCCTACACCGATAAACTCATCTTT. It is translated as CALGELNHAHTGGPYTDKLIF.

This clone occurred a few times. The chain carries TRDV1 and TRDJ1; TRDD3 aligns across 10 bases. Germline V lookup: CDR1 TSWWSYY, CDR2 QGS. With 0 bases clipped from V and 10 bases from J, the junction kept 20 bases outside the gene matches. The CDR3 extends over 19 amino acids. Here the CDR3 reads CALGELTPRSYGGYEGLIF. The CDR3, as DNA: TGTGCTCTTGGGGAACTGACCCCTCGGTCCTACGGGGGATACGAAGGACTCATCTTT.

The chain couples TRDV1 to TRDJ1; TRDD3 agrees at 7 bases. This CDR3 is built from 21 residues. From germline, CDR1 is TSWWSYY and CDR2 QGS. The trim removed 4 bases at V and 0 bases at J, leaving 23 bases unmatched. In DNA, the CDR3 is TGTGCTCTTGGGGCGATCCTAGGGAGGGATACCCGCTACTTAAACACCGATAAACTCATCTTT. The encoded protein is CALGAILGRDTRYLNTDKLIF.

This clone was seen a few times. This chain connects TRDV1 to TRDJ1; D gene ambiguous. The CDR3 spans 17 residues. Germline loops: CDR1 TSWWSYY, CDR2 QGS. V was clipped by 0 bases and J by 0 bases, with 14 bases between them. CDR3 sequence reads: CALGELVGDEYTDKLIF. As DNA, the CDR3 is TGTGCTCTTGGGGAACTTGTCGGAGACGAATACACCGATAAACTCATCTTT.

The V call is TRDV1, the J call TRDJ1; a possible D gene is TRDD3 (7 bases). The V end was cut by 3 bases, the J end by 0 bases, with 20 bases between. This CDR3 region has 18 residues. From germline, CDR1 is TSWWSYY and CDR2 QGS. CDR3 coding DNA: TGTGCTCTTGGGGATATCCTACTGGGGCGGGGAGACACCGATAAACTCATCTTT. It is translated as CALGDILLGRGDTDKLIF.